One T cell receptor beta chain is described in this entry. Generated by immunoSEQ multiplex PCR, the TCRdb table keeps only in-frame clones and is missing some. Here the sample spans around 7,900 clones, roughly 70% being singletons. The data belong to a study of cytotoxic CD8 clonotypes in ibrutinib-treated CLL. This CDR3 is built from 16 residues. CDR1 and CDR2 from the germline V gene are SGDLS and YYNGEE. V gave up 3 bases and J gave up 3 bases, with 15 bases separating them. The rearrangement links TRBV9 to TRBJ2-2; D remains ambiguous. The material was PBMCs, obtained before ibrutinib treatment. This clonotype originated in a human donor with chronic lymphocytic leukemia. CDR3 DNA: TGTGCCAGCAGCGCGCAACCCGGGCTATACACCGGGGAGCTGTTTTTT. It encodes CASSAQPGLYTGELFF.